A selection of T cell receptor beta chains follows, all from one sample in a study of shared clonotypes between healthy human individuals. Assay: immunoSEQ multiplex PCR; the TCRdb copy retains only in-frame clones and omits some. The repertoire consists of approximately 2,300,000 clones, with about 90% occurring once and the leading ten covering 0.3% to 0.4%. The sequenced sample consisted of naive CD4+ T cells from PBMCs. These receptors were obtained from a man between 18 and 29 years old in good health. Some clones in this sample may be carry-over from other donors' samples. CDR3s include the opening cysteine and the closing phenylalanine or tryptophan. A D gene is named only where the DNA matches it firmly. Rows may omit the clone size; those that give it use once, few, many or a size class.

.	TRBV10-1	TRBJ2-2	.	TGCGCCAGCAGATCGGGACAGAACACCGGGGAGCTGTTTTTT	CASRSGQNTGELFF
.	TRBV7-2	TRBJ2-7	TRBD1	TGTGCCAGCAGCTTCCGGGACAGTACCTACGAGCAGTACTTC	CASSFRDSTYEQYF
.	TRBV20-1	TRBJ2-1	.	TGCAGTGCTGGAGACTACGATGAGCAGTTCTTC	CSAGDYDEQFF
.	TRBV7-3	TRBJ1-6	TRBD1	TGTGCCAGCAGCCGCGGACAGGGCAGTAATTCACCCCTCCACTTT	CASSRGQGSNSPLHF
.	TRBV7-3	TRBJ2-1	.	TGTGCCAGCAGCCAGACCGCAGGCTCCTGGAATGAGCAGTTCTTC	CASSQTAGSWNEQFF
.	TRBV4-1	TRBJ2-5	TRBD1	TGCGCCAGCAGCCAAGTCGGGCCACAGGGGATGGAGACCCAGTACTTC	CASSQVGPQGMETQYF
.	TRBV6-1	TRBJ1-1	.	TGTGCCAGCAGTGAAGCGATCACAGTCACTGAAGCTTTCTTT	CASSEAITVTEAFF
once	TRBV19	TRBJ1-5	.	TGTGCCAGTAGTATTTTAGGGAGGAACGATCAGCCCCAGCATTTT	CASSILGRNDQPQHF
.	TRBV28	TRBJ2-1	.	TGTGCCAGCAAGGGCTCCCGCTACAATGAGCAGTTCTTC	CASKGSRYNEQFF
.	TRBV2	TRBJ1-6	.	TGTGCCAGCGCCTTCGAGGGTACGGTAAATTCACCCCTCCACTTT	CASAFEGTVNSPLHF
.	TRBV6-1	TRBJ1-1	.	TGTGCCAGCAGTGCGAGGGTGCGGTTCACTGAAGCTTTCTTT	CASSARVRFTEAFF
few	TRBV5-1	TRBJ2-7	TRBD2	TGCGCCAGCAGCTTGGGGACTAGCGGCTACGAGCAGTACTTC	CASSLGTSGYEQYF
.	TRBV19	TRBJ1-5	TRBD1	TGTGCCAGCGACAGGGGGCGCGCAGGTGATCAGCCCCAGCATTTT	CASDRGRAGDQPQHF
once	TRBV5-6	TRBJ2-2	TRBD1	TGTGCCAGCAGCCCCTTCGACAGGGGGTCCACCGGGGAGCTGTTTTTT	CASSPFDRGSTGELFF
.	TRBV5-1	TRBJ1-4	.	TGCGCCAGCAGCTTGGATGGGTTTACGGGAAAACTGTTTTTT	CASSLDGFTGKLFF
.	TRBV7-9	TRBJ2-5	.	TGTGCCAGCAGCTTAGGGAGCGGAATGGACCAAGAGACCCAGTACTTC	CASSLGSGMDQETQYF
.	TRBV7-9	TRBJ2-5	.	TGTGCCAGCAGCCGACCTCCGGCGGGGTTCCAAGAGACCCAGTACTTC	CASSRPPAGFQETQYF
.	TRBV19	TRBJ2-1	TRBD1	TGTGCCAGTAGTACCTATCGGACAGGGAGCTCCTACAATGAGCAGTTCTTC	CASSTYRTGSSYNEQFF
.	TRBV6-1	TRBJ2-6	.	TGTGCCAGCAGTGAAGCGGCGACAGGCCGTGGAGGCGTCCTGACTTTC	CASSEAATGRGGVLTF
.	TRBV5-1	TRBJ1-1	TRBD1	TGCGCCAGCTACGACAGGGGGAACACTGAAGCTTTCTTT	CASYDRGNTEAFF
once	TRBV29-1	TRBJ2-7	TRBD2	TGCAGCGTTGCTCCGGCCAGCGGGACCTACGAGCAGTACTTC	CSVAPASGTYEQYF
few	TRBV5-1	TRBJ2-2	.	TGCGCCAGCAGCTTGGATGGGAACACCGGGGAGCTGTTTTTT	CASSLDGNTGELFF
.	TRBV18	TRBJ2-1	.	TGTGCCAGCTCACCATTTTCAGGGGAGGCGGAGCAGTTCTTC	CASSPFSGEAEQFF
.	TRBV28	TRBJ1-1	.	TGTGCCAGCATCCTAGGAGGGTTGAACACTGAAGCTTTCTTT	CASILGGLNTEAFF
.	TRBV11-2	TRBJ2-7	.	TGTGCCAGCAGCTTACCCAGCCACTACGAGCAGTACTTC	CASSLPSHYEQYF
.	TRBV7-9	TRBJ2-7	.	TGTGCCAGCAGTTGGGACCTAGGGAGCTCCTACGAGCAGTACTTC	CASSWDLGSSYEQYF
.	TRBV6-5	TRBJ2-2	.	TGTGCCAGCAGAACCGGGGGGCCCGGGGAGCTGTTTTTT	CASRTGGPGELFF
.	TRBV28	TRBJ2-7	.	TGTGCCAGCAGTTTAGGCATCCTGGGCTACGAGCAGTACTTC	CASSLGILGYEQYF
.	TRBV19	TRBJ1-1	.	TGTGCCAGTAGCATTCAGGGCGCAAAGGAGGCTTTCTTT	CASSIQGAKEAFF
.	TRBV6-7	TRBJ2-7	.	TGTGCCAGCAGTGAGGCAGGGTCCTACGAGCAGTACTTC	CASSEAGSYEQYF
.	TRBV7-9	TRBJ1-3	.	TGTGCCAGCAGCTCAGACAGGTTGCTCTCTGGAAACACCATATATTTT	CASSSDRLLSGNTIYF
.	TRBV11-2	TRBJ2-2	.	TGTGCCAGCAGCTCCTTCGGGGCCGGGGAGCTGTTTTTT	CASSSFGAGELFF
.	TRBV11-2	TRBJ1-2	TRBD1	TGTGCCAGCAGCTTAGGTGGGACAGGGTACCTTAGTCATAGCTACACCTTC	CASSLGGTGYLSHSYTF
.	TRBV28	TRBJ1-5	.	TGTGCCAGCAGTACATATGGCAATCAGCCCCAGCATTTT	CASSTYGNQPQHF
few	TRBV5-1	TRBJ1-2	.	TGCGCCAGCAGCTTGCAACAGGGAATTCCTTATGGCTACACCTTC	CASSLQQGIPYGYTF
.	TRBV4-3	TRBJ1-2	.	TGCGCCAGCAGCCCTTCGGGGCGGCTAAACTATGGCTACACCTTC	CASSPSGRLNYGYTF
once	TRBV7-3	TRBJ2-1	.	TGTGCCAGCAGCTTGGTAGCGGATTCCTACAATGAGCAGTTCTTC	CASSLVADSYNEQFF
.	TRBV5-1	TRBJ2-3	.	TGCGCCAGCAGCTTGGAAGTTTCGGGAAATACGCAGTATTTT	CASSLEVSGNTQYF
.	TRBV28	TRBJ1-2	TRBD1	TGTGCCAGCAGGATCACCGCCGGGACAGCCTTAGGTGGCTACACCTTC	CASRITAGTALGGYTF
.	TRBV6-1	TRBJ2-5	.	TGTGCCAGCAGTGAACGTATGCAGACCCAGTACTTC	CASSERMQTQYF
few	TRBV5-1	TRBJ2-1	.	TGCGCCAGCAGCCCCAGGCCAGCTACTGAGCAGTTCTTC	CASSPRPATEQFF
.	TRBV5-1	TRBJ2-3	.	TGCGCCAGCAGCTCCCAGGGGTGGTCAGATACGCAGTATTTT	CASSSQGWSDTQYF
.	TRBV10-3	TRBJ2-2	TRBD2	TGTGCCATCAGTGATTTTCTAGCGGGAGGCGAACCGAACACCGGGGAGCTGTTTTTT	CAISDFLAGGEPNTGELFF
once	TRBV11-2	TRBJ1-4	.	TGTGCCAGCAGCTTAGGCAGGGATGAAAAACTGTTTTTT	CASSLGRDEKLFF
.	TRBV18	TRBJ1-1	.	TGTGCCAGCTCACCCTCGGGGACATCGAACACTGAAGCTTTCTTT	CASSPSGTSNTEAFF
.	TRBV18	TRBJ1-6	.	TGTGCCAGCTCACCCGGGACCGAGAATTCACCCCTCCACTTT	CASSPGTENSPLHF
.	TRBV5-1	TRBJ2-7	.	TGCGCCAGCAGCTTGGTGGGTCTAAGTGGCTACGAGCAGTACTTC	CASSLVGLSGYEQYF
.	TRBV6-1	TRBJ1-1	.	TGTGCCAGCAATGGGGGTCCCATGAACACTGAAGCTTTCTTT	CASNGGPMNTEAFF
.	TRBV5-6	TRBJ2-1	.	TGTGCCAGCAGCTTGTTCGCGGGGCCCCTGTTAAATGAGCAGTTCTTC	CASSLFAGPLLNEQFF
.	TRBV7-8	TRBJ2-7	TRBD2	TGTGCCAGCAGCCCCGGACTAGCGGGAGGCGAGCAGTACTTC	CASSPGLAGGEQYF
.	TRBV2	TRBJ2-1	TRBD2	TGTGCCAGCAGCGCTGGACTAGCGGACTCCTACAATGAGCAGTTCTTC	CASSAGLADSYNEQFF
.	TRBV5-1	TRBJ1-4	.	TGCGCCAGCAGCTACCGTGGGGGTGGCGAAAAACTGTTTTTT	CASSYRGGGEKLFF
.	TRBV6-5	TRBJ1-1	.	TGTGCCAGCAGTCGGACAGCCGTCGCTGAAGCTTTCTTT	CASSRTAVAEAFF
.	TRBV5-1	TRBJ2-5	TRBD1	TGCGCCAGCAGTTATATGACAGGGGCGGTAGAGACCCAGTACTTC	CASSYMTGAVETQYF